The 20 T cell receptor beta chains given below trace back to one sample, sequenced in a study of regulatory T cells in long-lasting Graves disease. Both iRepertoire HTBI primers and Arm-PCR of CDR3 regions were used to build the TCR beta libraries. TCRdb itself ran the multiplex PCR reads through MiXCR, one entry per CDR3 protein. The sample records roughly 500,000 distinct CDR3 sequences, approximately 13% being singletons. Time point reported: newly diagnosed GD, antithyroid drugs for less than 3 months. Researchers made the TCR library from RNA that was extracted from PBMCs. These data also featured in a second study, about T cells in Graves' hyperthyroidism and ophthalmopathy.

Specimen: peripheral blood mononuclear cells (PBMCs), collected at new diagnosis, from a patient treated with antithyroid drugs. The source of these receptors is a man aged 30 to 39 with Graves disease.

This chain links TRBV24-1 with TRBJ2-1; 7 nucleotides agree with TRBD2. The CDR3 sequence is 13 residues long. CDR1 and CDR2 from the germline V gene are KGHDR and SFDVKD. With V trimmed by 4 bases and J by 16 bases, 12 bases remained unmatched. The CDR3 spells CATSEAELAVPFF. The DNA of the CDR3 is TGTGCCACCAGTGAAGCCGAGCTAGCGGTCCCCTTCTTC.

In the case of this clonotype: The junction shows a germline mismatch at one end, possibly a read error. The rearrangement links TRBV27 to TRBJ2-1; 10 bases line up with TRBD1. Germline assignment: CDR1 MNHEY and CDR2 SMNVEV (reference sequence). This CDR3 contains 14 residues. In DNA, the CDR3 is TGTGCCAGCCTTCTGGGACAGGGGTCCGGTGAGCAATTCTTC. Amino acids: CASLLGQGSGEQFF.

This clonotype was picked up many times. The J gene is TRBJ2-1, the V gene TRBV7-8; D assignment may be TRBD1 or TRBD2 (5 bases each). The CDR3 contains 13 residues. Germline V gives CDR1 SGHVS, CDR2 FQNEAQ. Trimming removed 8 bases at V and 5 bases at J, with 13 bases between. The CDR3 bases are TGTGCCAGCGGAACCGGGACCCACAATGAGCAGTTCTTC. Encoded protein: CASGTGTHNEQFF.

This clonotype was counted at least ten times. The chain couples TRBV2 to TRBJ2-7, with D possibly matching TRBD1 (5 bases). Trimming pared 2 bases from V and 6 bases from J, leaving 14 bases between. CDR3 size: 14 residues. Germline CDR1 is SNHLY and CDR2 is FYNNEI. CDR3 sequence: CASSEQSGFSEQYF. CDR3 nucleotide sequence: TGTGCCAGCAGTGAACAATCAGGGTTCTCCGAGCAGTACTTC.

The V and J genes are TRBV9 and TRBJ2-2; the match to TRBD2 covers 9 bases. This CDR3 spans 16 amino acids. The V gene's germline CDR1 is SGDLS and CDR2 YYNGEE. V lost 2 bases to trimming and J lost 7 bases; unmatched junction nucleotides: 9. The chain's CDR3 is CASSVHSGRGIGELFF. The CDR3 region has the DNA TGTGCCAGCAGCGTCCATAGCGGGAGAGGGATCGGGGAGCTGTTTTTT.

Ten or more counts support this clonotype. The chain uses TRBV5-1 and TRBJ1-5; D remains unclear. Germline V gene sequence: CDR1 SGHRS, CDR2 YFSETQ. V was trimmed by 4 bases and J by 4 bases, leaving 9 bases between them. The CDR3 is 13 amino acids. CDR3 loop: CASSPDWNQPQHF. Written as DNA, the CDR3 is TGCGCCAGCAGCCCGGATTGGAATCAGCCCCAGCATTTT.

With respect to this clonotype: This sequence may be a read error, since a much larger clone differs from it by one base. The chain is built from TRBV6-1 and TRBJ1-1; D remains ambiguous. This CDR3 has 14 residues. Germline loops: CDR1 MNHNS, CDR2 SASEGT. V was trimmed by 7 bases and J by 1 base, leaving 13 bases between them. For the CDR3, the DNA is TGTGCCAGCATCAAGTCCGCGGGGAACACTGAAGCTTTCTTT. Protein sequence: CASIKSAGNTEAFF.

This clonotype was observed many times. Written as DNA, the CDR3 is TGCAGTGCTAGATCCCGCTGGGGGGAGCCGGGGACTTATGGCTACACCTTC. Residues: CSARSRWGEPGTYGYTF. The chain recombines TRBV20-1 with TRBJ1-2, with D possibly TRBD1 on 5 matching bases. The CDR3 is made up of 17 amino acids. Trimming pared 2 bases from V and 5 bases from J, leaving 24 bases between. The V gene's germline CDR1 is DFQATT and CDR2 SNEGSKA (reference sequence).

The CDR3 spells CSARSGGGEAFF. CDR3 bases: TGCAGTGCTAGGTCAGGGGGAGGTGAAGCTTTCTTT. The rearrangement uses TRBV20-1 and TRBJ1-1, with TRBD1 matching over 7 bases. The CDR3 totals 12 residues. CDR1 and CDR2 from the germline V gene are DFQATT and SNEGSKA (reference sequence). The V segment lost 3 bases and the J segment 7 bases; nucleotides outside the gene matches: 5.

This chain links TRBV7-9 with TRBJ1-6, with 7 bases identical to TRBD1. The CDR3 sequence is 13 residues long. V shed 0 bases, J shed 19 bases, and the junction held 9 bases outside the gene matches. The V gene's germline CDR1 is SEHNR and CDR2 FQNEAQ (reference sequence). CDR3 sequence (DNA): TGTGCCAGCAGCTTAGCTTTGGACAGGCTGGTACACTTT. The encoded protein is CASSLALDRLVHF.

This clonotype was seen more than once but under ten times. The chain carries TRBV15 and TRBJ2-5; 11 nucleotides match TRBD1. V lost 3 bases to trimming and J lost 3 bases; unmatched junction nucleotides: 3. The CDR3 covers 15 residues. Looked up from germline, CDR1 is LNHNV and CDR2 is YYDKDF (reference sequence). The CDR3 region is CATSSRDRGEETQYF. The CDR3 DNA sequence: TGTGCCACCAGCAGTCGGGACAGGGGGGAAGAGACCCAGTACTTC.

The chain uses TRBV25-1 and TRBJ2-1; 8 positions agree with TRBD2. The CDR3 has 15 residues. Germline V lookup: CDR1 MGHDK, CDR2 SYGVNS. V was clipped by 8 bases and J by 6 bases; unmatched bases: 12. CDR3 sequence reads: CASQRTGLVGNEQFF. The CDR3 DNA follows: TGTGCCAGCCAAAGAACGGGACTAGTGGGCAATGAGCAGTTCTTC.

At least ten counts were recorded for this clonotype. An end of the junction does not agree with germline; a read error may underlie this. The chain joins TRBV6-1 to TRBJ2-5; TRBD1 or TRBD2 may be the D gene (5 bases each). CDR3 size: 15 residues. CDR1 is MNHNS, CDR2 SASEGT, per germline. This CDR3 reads CASREEVRGPTTQYF. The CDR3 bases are TGTGCCAGCAGAGAAGAGGTCCGGGGCCCCACGACCCAGTACTTC.

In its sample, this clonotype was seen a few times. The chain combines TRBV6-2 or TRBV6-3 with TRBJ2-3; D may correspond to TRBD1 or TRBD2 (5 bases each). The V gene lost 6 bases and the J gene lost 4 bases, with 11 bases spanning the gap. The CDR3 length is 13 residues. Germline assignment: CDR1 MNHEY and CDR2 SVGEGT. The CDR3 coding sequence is TGTGCCAGCAGATACGGGGACCCAGATACGCAGTATTTT. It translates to CASRYGDPDTQYF.

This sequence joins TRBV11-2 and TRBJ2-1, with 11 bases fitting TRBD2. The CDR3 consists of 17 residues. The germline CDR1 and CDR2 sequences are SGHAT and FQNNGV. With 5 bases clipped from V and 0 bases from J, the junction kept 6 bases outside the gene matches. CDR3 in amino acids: CASSPLAGGSSYNEQFF. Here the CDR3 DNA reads TGTGCCAGCAGCCCCCTAGCGGGAGGCAGCTCCTACAATGAGCAGTTCTTC.

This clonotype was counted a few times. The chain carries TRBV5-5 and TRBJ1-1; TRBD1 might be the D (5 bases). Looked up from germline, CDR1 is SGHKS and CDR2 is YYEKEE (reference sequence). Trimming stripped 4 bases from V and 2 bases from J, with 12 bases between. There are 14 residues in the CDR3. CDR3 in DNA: TGTGCCAGCAGCAAACAGGTTCTCAACACTGAAGCTTTCTTT. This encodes CASSKQVLNTEAFF.

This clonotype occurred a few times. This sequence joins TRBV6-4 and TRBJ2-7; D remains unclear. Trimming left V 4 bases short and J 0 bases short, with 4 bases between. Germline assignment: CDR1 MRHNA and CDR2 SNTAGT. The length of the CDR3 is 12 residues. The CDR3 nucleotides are TGTGCCAGCAGTGGCCCCTCCTACGAGCAGTACTTC. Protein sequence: CASSGPSYEQYF.

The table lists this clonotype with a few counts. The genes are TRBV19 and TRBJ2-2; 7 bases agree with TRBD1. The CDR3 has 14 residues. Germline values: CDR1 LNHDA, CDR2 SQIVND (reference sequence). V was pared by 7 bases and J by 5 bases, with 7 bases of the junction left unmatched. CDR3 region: CASMRGRLTGELFF. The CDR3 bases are TGTGCCAGTATGAGGGGGCGGTTGACCGGGGAGCTGTTTTTT.

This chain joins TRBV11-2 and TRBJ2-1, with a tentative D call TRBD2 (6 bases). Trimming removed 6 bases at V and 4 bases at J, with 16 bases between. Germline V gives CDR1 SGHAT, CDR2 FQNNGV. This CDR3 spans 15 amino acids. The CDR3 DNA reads TGTGCCAGCAGGGGCCTCAGGACTAATTACAATGAGCAGTTCTTC. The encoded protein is CASRGLRTNYNEQFF.

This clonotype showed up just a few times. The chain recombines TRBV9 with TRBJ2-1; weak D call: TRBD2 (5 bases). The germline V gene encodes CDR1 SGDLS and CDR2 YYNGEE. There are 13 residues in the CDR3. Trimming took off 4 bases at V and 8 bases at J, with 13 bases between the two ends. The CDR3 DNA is TGTGCCAGCAGCCCGGTACTAGGGCATGAGCAGTTCTTC. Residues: CASSPVLGHEQFF. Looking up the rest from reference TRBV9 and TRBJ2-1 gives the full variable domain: DSGVTQTPKHLITATGQRVTLRCSPRSGDLSVYWYQQSLDQGLQFLIQYYNGEERAKGNILERFSAQQFPDLHSELNLSSLELGDSALYFCASSPVLGHEQFFGPGTRLTVL.